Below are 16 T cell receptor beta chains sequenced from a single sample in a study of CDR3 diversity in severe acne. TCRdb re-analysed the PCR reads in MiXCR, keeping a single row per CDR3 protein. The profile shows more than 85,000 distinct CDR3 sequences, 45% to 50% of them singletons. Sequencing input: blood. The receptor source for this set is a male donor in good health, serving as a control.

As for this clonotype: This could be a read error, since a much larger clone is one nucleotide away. The CDR3 spells CASSLLLGRYF. CDR3 DNA sequence: TGTGCCAGCAGCTTACTCCTAGGGCGGTACTTC. The rearrangement joins TRBV7-9 to TRBJ2-7, with D unclear. The germline CDR1 and CDR2 sequences are SEHNR and FQNEAQ (reference sequence). The CDR3 consists of 11 residues. Trimming removed 2 bases from V and 12 bases from J, with 11 bases in between.

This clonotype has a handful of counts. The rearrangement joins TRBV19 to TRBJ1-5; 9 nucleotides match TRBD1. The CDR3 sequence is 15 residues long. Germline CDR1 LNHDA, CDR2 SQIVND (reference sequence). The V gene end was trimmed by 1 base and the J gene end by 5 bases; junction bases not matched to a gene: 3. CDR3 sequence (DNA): TGTGCCAGTAGTATAGTGGACAGGGGTGATCAGCCCCAGCATTTT. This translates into CASSIVDRGDQPQHF.

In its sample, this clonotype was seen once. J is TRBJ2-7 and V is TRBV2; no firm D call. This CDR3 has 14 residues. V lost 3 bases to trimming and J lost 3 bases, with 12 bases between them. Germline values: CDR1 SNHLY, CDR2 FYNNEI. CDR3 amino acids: CASSDQQPFYEQYF. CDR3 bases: TGTGCCAGCAGTGACCAACAGCCGTTCTACGAGCAGTACTTC.

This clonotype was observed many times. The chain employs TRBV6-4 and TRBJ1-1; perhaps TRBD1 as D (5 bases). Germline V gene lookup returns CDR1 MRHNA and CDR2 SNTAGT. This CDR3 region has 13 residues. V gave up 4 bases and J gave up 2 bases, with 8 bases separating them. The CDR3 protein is CASSAQANTEAFF. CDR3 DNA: TGTGCCAGCAGTGCACAGGCAAACACTGAAGCTTTCTTT.

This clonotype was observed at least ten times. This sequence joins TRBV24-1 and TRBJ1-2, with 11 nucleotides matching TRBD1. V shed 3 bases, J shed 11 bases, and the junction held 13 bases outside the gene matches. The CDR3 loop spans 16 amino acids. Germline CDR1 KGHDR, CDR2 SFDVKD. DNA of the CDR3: TGTGCCACCAGTGATCCGGCAGGACAGGGGGCACACAGGTACACCTTC. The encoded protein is CATSDPAGQGAHRYTF.

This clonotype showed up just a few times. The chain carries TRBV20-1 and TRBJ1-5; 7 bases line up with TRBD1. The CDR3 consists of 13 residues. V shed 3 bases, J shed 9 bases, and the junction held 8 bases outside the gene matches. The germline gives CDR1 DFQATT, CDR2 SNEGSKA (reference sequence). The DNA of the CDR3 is TGCAGTGCTAGGGGACAGCTTAGTGGGCCCCAGCATTTT. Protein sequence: CSARGQLSGPQHF.

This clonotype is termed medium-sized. CDR3 nucleotide sequence: TGTGCCAGCAGCTTGGACAGGGACAATGAGCAGTTCTTC. It translates to CASSLDRDNEQFF. The chain uses TRBV5-6 and TRBJ2-1; perhaps TRBD1 as D (6 bases). The CDR3 consists of 13 residues. Germline-derived CDR1 and CDR2 are SGHDT and YYEEEE. V was cut by 0 bases and J by 5 bases, with 6 bases left in between.

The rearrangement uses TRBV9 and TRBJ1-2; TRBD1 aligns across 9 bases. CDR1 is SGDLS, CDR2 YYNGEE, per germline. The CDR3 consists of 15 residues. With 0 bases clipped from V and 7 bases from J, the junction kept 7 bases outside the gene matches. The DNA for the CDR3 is TGTGCCAGCAGCGTAGGCGGGACAGGGCTTGCTGGCTACACCTTC. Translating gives CASSVGGTGLAGYTF.

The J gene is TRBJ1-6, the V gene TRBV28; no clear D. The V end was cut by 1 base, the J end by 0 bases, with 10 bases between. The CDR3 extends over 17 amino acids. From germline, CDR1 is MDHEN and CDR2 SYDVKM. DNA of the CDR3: TGTGCCAGCAGTTTATCGCACACCAGCTCCTATAATTCACCCCTCCACTTT. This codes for CASSLSHTSSYNSPLHF.

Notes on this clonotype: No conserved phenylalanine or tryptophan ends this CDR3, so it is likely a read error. CDR3 loop: CSARGGIGNSPLHL. CDR3 nucleotides: TGCAGTGCTAGGGGGGGCATAGGTAATTCACCCCTCCACCTA. The rearrangement links TRBV20-1 to TRBJ1-6; D is perhaps TRBD1 (6 bases). Trimming shortened V by 3 bases and J by 6 bases, and 12 bases separated the two germline ends. Germline V gene data show CDR1 as DFQATT and CDR2 as SNEGSKA (reference sequence). The CDR3 has 14 residues.

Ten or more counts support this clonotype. CDR3 bases: TGTGCCAGCAGGACTAGCGGGGCCACAGATACGCAGTATTTT. This gives the protein CASRTSGATDTQYF. The rearrangement joins TRBV11-2 to TRBJ2-3, with TRBD2 matching 11 bases. This CDR3 is built from 14 residues. V trimming: 6 bases; J trimming: 2 bases; junction bases outside the gene matches: 1. Per germline, CDR1 SGHAT and CDR2 FQNNGV. Together with reference TRBV11-2 and TRBJ2-3, the CDR3 gives the full variable domain: EAGVAQSPRYKIIEKRQSVAFWCNPISGHATLYWYQQILGQGPKLLIQFQNNGVVDDSQLPKDRFSAERLKGVDSTLKIQPAKLEDSAVYLCASRTSGATDTQYFGPGTRLTVL.

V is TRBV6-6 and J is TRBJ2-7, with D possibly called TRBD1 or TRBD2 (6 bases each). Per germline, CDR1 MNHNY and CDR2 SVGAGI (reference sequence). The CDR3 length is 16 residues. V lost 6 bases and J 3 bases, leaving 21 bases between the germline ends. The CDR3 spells CASRDLSSGGGYEQYF. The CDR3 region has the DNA TGTGCCAGCAGAGATCTATCGTCCGGAGGGGGCTACGAGCAGTACTTC.

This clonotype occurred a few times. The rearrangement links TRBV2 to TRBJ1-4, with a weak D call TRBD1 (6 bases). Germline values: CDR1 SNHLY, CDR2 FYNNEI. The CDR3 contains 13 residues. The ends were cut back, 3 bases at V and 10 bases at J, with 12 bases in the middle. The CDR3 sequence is CASSDDRLGKLFF. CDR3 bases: TGTGCCAGCAGTGATGACAGGCTTGGAAAACTGTTTTTT.

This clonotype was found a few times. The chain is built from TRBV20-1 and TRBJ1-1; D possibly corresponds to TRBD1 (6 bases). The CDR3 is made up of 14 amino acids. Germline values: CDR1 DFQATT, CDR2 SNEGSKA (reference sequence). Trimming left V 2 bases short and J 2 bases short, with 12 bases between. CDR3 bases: TGCAGTGCTAGACGAGGGGGGTTAAACACTGAAGCTTTCTTT. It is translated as CSARRGGLNTEAFF.

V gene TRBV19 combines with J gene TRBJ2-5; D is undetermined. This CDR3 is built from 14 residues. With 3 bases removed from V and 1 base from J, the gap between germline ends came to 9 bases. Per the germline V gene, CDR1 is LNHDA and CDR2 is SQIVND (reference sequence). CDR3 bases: TGTGCCAGTAGTATTCAGGCCAGCCAAGAGACCCAGTACTTC. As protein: CASSIQASQETQYF.

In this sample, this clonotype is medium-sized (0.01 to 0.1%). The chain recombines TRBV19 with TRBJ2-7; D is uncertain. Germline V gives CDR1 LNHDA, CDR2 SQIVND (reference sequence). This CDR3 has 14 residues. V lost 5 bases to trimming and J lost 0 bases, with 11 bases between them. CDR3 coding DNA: TGTGCCAGTAGTGTTGACAAGTCCTCCTACGAGCAGTACTTC. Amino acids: CASSVDKSSYEQYF. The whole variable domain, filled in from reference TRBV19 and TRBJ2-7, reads DGGITQSPKYLFRKEGQNVTLSCEQNLNHDAMYWYRQDPGQGLRLIYYSQIVNDFQKGDIAEGYSVSREKKESFPLTVTSAQKNPTAFYLCASSVDKSSYEQYFGPGTRLTVT.